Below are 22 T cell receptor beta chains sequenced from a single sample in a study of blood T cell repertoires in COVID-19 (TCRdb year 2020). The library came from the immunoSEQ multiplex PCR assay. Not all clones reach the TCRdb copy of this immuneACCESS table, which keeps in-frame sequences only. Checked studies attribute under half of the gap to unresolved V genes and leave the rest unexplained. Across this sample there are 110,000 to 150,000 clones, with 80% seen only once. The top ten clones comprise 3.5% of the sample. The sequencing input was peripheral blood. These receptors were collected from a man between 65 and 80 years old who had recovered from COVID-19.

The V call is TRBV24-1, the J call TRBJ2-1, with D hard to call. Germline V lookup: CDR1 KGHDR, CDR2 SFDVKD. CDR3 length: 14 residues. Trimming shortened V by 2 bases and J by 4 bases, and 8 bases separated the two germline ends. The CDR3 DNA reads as TGTGCCACCAGTGATTCAGACTTTTACAATGAGCAGTTCTTC. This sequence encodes CATSDSDFYNEQFF.

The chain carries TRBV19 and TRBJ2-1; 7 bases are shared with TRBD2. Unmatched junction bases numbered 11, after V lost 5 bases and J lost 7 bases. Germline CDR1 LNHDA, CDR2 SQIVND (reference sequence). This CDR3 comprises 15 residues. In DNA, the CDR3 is TGTGCCAGTAGTGGCGTCGGGGCGGGAGAAAATGAGCAGTTCTTC. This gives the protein CASSGVGAGENEQFF.

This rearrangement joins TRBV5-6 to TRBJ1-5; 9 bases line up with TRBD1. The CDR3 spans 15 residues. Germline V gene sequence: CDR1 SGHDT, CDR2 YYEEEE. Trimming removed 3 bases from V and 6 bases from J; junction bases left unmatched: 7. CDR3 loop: CASSSGGQGIQPQHF. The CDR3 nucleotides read TGTGCCAGCAGCTCGGGAGGACAGGGGATTCAGCCCCAGCATTTT.

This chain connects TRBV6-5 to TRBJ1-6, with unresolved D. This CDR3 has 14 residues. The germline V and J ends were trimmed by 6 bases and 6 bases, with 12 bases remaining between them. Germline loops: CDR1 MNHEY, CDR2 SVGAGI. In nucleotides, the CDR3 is TGTGCCAGCAGAGAGACACCTATTAATTCACCCCTCCACTTT. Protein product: CASRETPINSPLHF.

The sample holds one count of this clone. The DNA for the CDR3 is TGTGCCAGCAGCCAAGGGGCTAGCGGGAGGGGCTCCTACAATGAGCAGTTCTTC. Protein: CASSQGASGRGSYNEQFF. This chain connects TRBV14 to TRBJ2-1, with TRBD2 identical over 12 bases. The CDR3 totals 18 residues. V was clipped by 1 base and J by 0 bases; unmatched bases: 4. Per the germline V gene, CDR1 is SGHDN and CDR2 is FVKESK. The whole variable domain, filled in from reference TRBV14 and TRBJ2-1, reads EAGVTQFPSHSVIEKGQTVTLRCDPISGHDNLYWYRRVMGKEIKFLLHFVKESKQDESGMPNNRFLAERTGGTYSTLKVQPAELEDSGVYFCASSQGASGRGSYNEQFFGPGTRLTVL.

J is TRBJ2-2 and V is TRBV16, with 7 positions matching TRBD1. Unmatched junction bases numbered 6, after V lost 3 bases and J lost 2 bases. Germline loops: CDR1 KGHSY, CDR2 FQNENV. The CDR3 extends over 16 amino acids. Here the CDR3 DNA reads TGTGCCAGCAGCCATTCCGACAGGGTTAACACCGGGGAGCTGTTTTTT. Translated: CASSHSDRVNTGELFF.

Here the CDR3 reads CASSPGTVSYNEQFF. CDR3 bases: TGTGCCAGCAGTCCCGGGACTGTCTCCTACAATGAGCAGTTCTTC. This chain uses TRBV28 with TRBJ2-1; weak D call: TRBD2 (6 bases). The CDR3 is 15 residues long. Trimming pared 5 bases from V and 0 bases from J, leaving 11 bases between. From germline, CDR1 is MDHEN and CDR2 SYDVKM.

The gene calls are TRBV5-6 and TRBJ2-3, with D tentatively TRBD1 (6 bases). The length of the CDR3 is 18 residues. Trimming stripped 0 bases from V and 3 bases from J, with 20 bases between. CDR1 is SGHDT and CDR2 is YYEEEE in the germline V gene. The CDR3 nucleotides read TGTGCCAGCAGCTTGGCCTCAGGGGTTAAAAGGGTGACAGATACGCAGTATTTT. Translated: CASSLASGVKRVTDTQYF.

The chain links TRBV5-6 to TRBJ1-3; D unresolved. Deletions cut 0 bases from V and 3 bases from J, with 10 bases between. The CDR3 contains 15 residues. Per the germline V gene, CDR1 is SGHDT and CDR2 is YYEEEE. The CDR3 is CASSLASLSGNTIYF. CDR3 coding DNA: TGTGCCAGCAGCTTGGCCAGTTTAAGTGGAAACACCATATATTTT.

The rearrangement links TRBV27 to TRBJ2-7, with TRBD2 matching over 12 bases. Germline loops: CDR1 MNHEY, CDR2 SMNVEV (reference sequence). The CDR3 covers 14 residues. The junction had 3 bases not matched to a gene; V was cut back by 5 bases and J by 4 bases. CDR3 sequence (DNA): TGTGCCAGCAGTCCGCTAGCGGGAGGGTACGAGCAGTACTTC. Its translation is CASSPLAGGYEQYF.

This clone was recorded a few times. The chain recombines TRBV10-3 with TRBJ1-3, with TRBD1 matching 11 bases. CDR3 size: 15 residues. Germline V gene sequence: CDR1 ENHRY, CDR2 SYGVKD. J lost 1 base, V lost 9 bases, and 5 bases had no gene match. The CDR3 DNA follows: TGTGCCATGAGGACAGGGGGCAATTCTGGAAACACCATATATTTT. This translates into CAMRTGGNSGNTIYF.

The CDR3 spells CAWKEYPNTGELFF. The CDR3 region has the DNA TGTGCCTGGAAAGAGTACCCGAACACCGGGGAGCTGTTTTTT. This chain joins TRBV30 and TRBJ2-2, with D hard to call. There are 14 residues in the CDR3. V was trimmed by 4 bases and J by 0 bases, leaving 9 bases between them. Germline V CDR1 and CDR2: GTSNPN, SVGIG (reference sequence).

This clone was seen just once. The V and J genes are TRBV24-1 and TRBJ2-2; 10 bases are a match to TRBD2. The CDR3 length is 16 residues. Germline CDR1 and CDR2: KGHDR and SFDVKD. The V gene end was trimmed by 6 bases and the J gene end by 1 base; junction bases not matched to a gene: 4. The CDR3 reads CATSSLAGENTGELFF. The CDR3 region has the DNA TGTGCCACCAGTTCCCTAGCGGGAGAGAACACCGGGGAGCTGTTTTTT.

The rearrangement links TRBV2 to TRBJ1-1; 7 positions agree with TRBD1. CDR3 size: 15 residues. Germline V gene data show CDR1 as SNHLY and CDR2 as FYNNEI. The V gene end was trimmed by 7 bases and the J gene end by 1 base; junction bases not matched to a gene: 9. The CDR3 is CASILLGQPNTEAFF. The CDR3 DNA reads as TGTGCCAGCATTCTCTTGGGACAGCCGAACACTGAAGCTTTCTTT.

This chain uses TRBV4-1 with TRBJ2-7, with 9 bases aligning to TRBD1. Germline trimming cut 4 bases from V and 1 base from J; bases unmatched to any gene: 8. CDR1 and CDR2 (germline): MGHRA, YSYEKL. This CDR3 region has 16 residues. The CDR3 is CASSRHTGTGSYEQYF. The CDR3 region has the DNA TGCGCCAGCAGCCGGCACACCGGGACAGGGTCCTACGAGCAGTACTTC.

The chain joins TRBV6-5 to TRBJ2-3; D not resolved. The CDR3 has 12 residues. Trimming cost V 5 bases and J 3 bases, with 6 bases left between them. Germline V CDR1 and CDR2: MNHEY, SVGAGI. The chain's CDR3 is CASSSETDTQYF. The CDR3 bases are TGTGCCAGCAGTAGCGAGACAGATACGCAGTATTTT.

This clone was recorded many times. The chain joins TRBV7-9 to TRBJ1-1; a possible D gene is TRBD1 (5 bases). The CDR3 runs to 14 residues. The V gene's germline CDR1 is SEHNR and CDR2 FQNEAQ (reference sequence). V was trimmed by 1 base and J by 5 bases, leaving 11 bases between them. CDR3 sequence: CASSLETGGTEAFF. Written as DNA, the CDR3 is TGTGCCAGCAGCTTAGAGACCGGGGGAACTGAAGCTTTCTTT. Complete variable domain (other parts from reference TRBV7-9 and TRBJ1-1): DTGVSQNPRHKITKRGQNVTFRCDPISEHNRLYWYRQTLGQGPEFLTYFQNEAQLEKSRLLSDRFSAERPKGSFSTLEIQRTEQGDSAMYLCASSLETGGTEAFFGQGTRLTVV.

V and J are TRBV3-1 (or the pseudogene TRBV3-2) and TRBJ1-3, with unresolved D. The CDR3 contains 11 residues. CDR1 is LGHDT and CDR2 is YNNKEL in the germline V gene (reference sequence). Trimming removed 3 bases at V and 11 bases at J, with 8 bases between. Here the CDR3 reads CASSHSSAIYF. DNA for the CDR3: TGTGCCAGCAGCCATTCCTCGGCCATATATTTT.

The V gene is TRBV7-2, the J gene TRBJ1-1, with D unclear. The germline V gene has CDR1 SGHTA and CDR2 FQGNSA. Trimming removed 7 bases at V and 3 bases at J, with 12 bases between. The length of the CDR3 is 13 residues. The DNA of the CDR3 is TGTGCCAGCATGGGCCCCCCAGACACTGAAGCTTTCTTT. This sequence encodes CASMGPPDTEAFF.

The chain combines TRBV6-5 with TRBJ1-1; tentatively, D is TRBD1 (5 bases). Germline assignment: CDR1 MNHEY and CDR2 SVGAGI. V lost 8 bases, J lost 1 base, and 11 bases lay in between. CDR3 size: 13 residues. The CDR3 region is CASGGEGNTEAFF. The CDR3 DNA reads TGTGCCAGCGGAGGGGAGGGGAACACTGAAGCTTTCTTT.

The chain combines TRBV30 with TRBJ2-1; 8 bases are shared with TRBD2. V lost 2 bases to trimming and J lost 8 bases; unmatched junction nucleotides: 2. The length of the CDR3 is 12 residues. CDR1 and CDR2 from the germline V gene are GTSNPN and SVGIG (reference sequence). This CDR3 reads CAWSRGGDEQFF. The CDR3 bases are TGTGCCTGGAGTCGGGGGGGCGATGAGCAGTTCTTC.

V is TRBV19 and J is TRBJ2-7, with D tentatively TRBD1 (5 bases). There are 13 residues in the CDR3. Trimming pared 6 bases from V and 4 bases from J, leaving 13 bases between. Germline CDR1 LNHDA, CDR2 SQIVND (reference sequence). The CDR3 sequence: CASSPGPRYEQYF. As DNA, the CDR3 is TGTGCCAGTAGCCCAGGGCCCCGGTACGAGCAGTACTTC.